The entry below describes one T cell receptor (beta chain). The table lists this clone with a few counts. Its target antigen remains unknown. No much larger clonotype is one base removed from it; base qualities were not supplied. The data are from a study of persistence of HIV-infected CD4 T cells (dated by TCRdb to 2019 to 2021). At the level of the whole study: The median time participants had been on suppressive ART was under 10 years. Peripheral blood samples of up to roughly 200 mL were taken at multiple time points, with the exception of a couple of participants who underwent leukapheresis at a single time point. CMV- and HIV-1 Gag-responding CD4+ T cells were isolated from ART-treated individuals so that antigen-driven clonal expansion of HIV-1-infected cells could be examined. The clonality of all cells in each sorted population was measured by TCRbeta sequencing, and the clonality of infected cells was measured by proviral sequencing. For the TCR cluster analysis across participants, about 8 participants were included for CMV and over 5 participants for Gag. Points the paper makes about the study in general: A correlation was observed between TCR oligoclonality and proviral oligoclonality within the same sorted populations. Only a small number of individuals took part in the study, and the range of antigens tested was limited. Bulk TCR analyses could not be limited to the rare CMV-responding cells that actually contained HIV-1 proviruses. Significantly lower TCRbeta richness was observed in CMV- and Gag-responding cells than in anti-CD3/anti-CD28-responding cells, and higher oligoclonality was observed in CMV-responding cells than in CD3/CD28-stimulated and Gag-responding cells. Antigen-responding cells were enriched for degenerate expanded CDR3beta sequences, which suggests convergent selection of CD4+ responses to CMV and Gag.

According to the germline V gene, CDR1 reads MGHRA and CDR2 reads YSYEKL. Relative to germline, V is 0 bases shorter and J is 2 bases shorter, with 14 bases between their ends. Measured from the cysteine to the phenylalanine, the CDR3 is 17 residues long. The sequence is cut down to CDR3 DNA, 51 bases in frame from base 1. The immunoSEQ hsTCRB assay version 4 in survey mode was used to sequence TCRbeta repertoires from genomic DNA. For TCRbeta sequencing, genomic DNA was diluted to 8 to 10 ng/uL, with up to roughly 1 ug used per sample. The original methods were these. TCRbeta data analysis was done in ImmunoSeq Analyzer 3.0, and diversity was calculated on productive nucleotide rearrangements. Using the Immunarch R package, lower-bound TCR diversity was estimated with the improved Chao index and clonality was estimated with the Gini coefficient. Different nucleotide rearrangements encoding the same CDR3beta amino acid sequence were counted as distinct clonotypes. Differential abundance analysis identified TCRbeta sequences significantly enriched in antigen-responding cells relative to anti-CD3/anti-CD28-activated cells. GLIPH2 clustered TCRs by predicted peptide-MHC specificity, both within individual participants and across merged participant data sets. TCRdb stores this immuneACCESS table with in-frame sequences only. Part of the clones is absent; in the studies checked, under half of the shortfall reflects unresolved V genes, and no reason is known for the rest. The V and J calls and clone size come from that table; D and trimming were worked out from the DNA. For this sample there are about 30,000 clones; roughly 70% appear just once. The ten largest clones take up approximately 1.4% of the sample.

The treatment or condition label for this specimen denotes: suppressive antiretroviral therapy. A pool of overlapping HIV-1 Gag 15-mer peptides was used at 0.8 to 1 ug per peptide per mL for cell stimulation. Responding CD4+ T cells were sorted by upregulation of both CD40 ligand and CD69. HIV-1-infected adults in whom suppressive ART had been started during chronic infection were enrolled as participants. Participants had undetectable plasma HIV-1 RNA below 50 copies/mL for at least 4 years. To be included, a participant needed positive CMV serology and a CD4+ T cell count above 400 cells/uL. Before stimulation, PBMCs were isolated using density centrifugation and then depleted of CD8+ T cells. CD8-depleted PBMCs were stimulated for more than 15 hours with anti-CD28/CD49d costimulation, CD40-blocking antibody and enfuvirtide to prevent new infections. Cell sorting was performed on a Beckman Coulter MoFlo Legacy or XDP sorter, and dead cells were excluded with propidium iodide. Genomic DNA was extracted using the QIAamp DNA Mini Kit for samples with more than one million cells and using the Quick-DNA Microprep Kit for all other samples.

The origin of this receptor is an adult man with HIV who was CMV-seropositive. The sample here was CD4+ T cells sorted from PBMCs after roughly 20-hour stimulation, taken from a patient who received antiretroviral therapy. The label giving this sample's cell subset or site can be read as: CD40L+CD69+ CD4 T cells responding to HIV-1 Gag peptides. Rearrangement joined TRBV4-1 to TRBJ2-1, with TRBD1 perhaps the D gene, on 6 matching bases. The CDR3 has the sequence CASSQDTNRAPYNEQFF. At the DNA level, the sequence is TGCGCCAGCAGCCAAGATACAAACAGGGCACCCTACAATGAGCAGTTCTTC.